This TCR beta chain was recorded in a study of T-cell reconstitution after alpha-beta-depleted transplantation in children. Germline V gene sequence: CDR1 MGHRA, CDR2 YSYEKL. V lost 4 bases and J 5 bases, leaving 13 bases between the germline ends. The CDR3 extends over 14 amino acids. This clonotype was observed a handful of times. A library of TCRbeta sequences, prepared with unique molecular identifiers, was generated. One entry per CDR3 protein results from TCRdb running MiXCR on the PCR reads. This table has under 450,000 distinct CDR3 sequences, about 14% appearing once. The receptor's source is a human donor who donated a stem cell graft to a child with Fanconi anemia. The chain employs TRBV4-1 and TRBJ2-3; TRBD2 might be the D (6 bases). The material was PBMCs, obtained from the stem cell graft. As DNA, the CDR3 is TGCGCCAGCAGCCGGACGGGGGTTGGAGATACGCAGTATTTT. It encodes CASSRTGVGDTQYF.